This T cell receptor (beta chain) is from a study of sequential checkpoint blockade in melanoma. The method was immunoSEQ multiplex PCR; TCRdb's version includes in-frame clones alone and lacks a portion of them. The sample shows around 6,000 clones, around 21% of them seen only once. This clone has more than one count but fewer than ten. Treatment indicated: randomized to nivolumab then ipilimumab (arm A) or the reverse (arm B). The CDR3 covers 16 residues. The germline V gene encodes CDR1 MNHGY and CDR2 SAAAGT. V gave up 6 bases and J gave up 6 bases; unmatched junction bases: 14. The chain carries TRBV6-8 and TRBJ2-7; TRBD2 matches at 10 bases. This material consisted of tumor tissue (inferred from file names), taken from a patient given nivolumab and ipilimumab in sequence. This receptor was taken from a human donor with melanoma. DNA of the CDR3: TGTGCCAGCAGCCTCAACCGAGCGGGAGGGTTGGCCGAGCAGTACTTC. As protein: CASSLNRAGGLAEQYF.